The 19 T cell receptor beta chains given below trace back to one sample, sequenced in a study of blood T cells in healthy people across ages. Primers used in a second PCR of about 6 to 11 cycles were a sample-barcoded 5' primer and a J-beta primer mix. One entry per CDR3 protein, called by TCRdb with MiXCR from the 5' RACE reads. The sample has about 600,000 distinct CDR3 sequences; 40% to 55% are singletons. The specimen was blood. These receptors originate from a man older than 75 in good health.

This clonotype was recorded only once. The chain has TRBV7-2 and TRBJ2-1; D remains unclear. CDR3 length: 16 residues. V was trimmed by 3 bases and J by 1 base, leaving 13 bases between them. Germline loops: CDR1 SGHTA, CDR2 FQGNSA. The CDR3 DNA reads as TGTGCCAGCAGCTTCGTTTCCCTAGGATCCTACAATGAGCAGTTCTTC. Translating gives CASSFVSLGSYNEQFF.

Worth noting for this clonotype: A much larger clone sits a single nucleotide away, making a read error possible. The chain employs TRBV6-5 and TRBJ2-1; 11 bases line up with TRBD2. CDR1 is MNHEY and CDR2 is SVGAGI in the germline V gene. There are 16 residues in the CDR3. V lost 6 bases to trimming and J lost 2 bases; unmatched junction nucleotides: 6. CDR3 loop: CASSYTSGSTYNEQFF. The CDR3 region has the DNA TGTGCCAGCAGCTACACTAGCGGGAGCACCTACAATGAGCAGTTCTTC.

This clonotype showed up just a few times. The chain has TRBV27 and TRBJ2-7, with D maybe TRBD1 (6 bases). The CDR3 is made up of 15 amino acids. Germline CDR1 reads MNHEY; CDR2 reads SMNVEV (reference sequence). V was cut by 3 bases and J by 2 bases, with 14 bases left in between. The CDR3 coding sequence is TGTGCCAGCAGTTTTAGGGGGACACGACCCTACGAGCAGTACTTC. It translates to CASSFRGTRPYEQYF.

This clonotype came up a few times. The V gene is TRBV20-1, the J gene TRBJ2-7; D perhaps matches TRBD1 (5 bases). CDR1 is DFQATT, CDR2 SNEGSKA, per germline (reference sequence). The CDR3 runs to 13 residues. The germline V and J ends were trimmed by 5 bases and 5 bases, with 16 bases remaining between them. CDR3 coding DNA: TGCAGTGCTCAGGGCCCGACGGTTCACGAGCAGTACTTC. Protein product: CSAQGPTVHEQYF.

On this clonotype: One end of the junction fails to match germline, which may point to a read error. In DNA form, the CDR3 reads TGCGCCAGCACCCCTCGGACAGGCCGCGACGAGCAGTACTTC. This codes for CASTPRTGRDEQYF. The chain links TRBV6-6 to TRBJ2-7; 7 bases are a match to TRBD1. The CDR3 loop spans 14 amino acids. Germline assignment: CDR1 MNHNY and CDR2 SVGAGI (reference sequence).

The J gene is TRBJ2-3, the V gene TRBV4-3; D perhaps matches TRBD2 (7 bases). The V end lost 0 bases, the J end lost 5 bases, and 15 bases lay between the germline ends. Germline V gene data show CDR1 as LGHNA and CDR2 as YSLEER. This CDR3 is 16 amino acids long. The CDR3 DNA sequence: TGCGCCAGCAGCCAAGAATCGGCCGGGGGGCGAGATACGCAGTATTTT. Translation: CASSQESAGGRDTQYF.

The rearrangement uses TRBV7-2 and TRBJ2-5, with 14 bases lining up with TRBD2. The J call may be wrong; the DNA end is better matched by TRBJ2-7. CDR1 and CDR2 (germline): SGHTA, FQGNSA. The CDR3 runs 17 residues. The CDR3 here is CASSLVGTSGGAYEQYF. CDR3 in DNA: TGTGCCAGCAGCTTAGTAGGGACTAGCGGGGGCGCCTACGAGCAGTACTTC.

The chain carries TRBV28 and TRBJ2-2; D is uncertain. Trimming removed 6 bases from V and 4 bases from J, with 12 bases in between. The CDR3 totals 14 residues. The germline V gene encodes CDR1 MDHEN and CDR2 SYDVKM. This CDR3 reads CASRVQSPTGELFF. CDR3 nucleotides: TGTGCCAGCAGGGTTCAGTCCCCCACCGGGGAGCTGTTTTTT.

This clonotype was observed a handful of times. The chain links TRBV4-1 to TRBJ2-1; perhaps TRBD2 as D (5 bases). The germline CDR1 and CDR2 sequences are MGHRA and YSYEKL. V was trimmed by 1 base and J by 3 bases, leaving 13 bases between them. The CDR3 sequence is 16 residues long. This CDR3 is CASSQALTRGYNEQFF. CDR3 nucleotides: TGCGCCAGCAGCCAAGCTTTAACTAGAGGCTACAATGAGCAGTTCTTC.

This clonotype was seen many times. The chain has TRBV6-5 and TRBJ2-1; D possibly corresponds to TRBD2 (5 bases). Trimming stripped 5 bases from V and 6 bases from J, with 11 bases between. CDR1 is MNHEY, CDR2 SVGAGI, per germline. The CDR3 runs to 13 residues. Here the CDR3 reads CASSDLAGNEQFF. CDR3 sequence (DNA): TGTGCCAGCAGTGACCTAGCTGGCAATGAGCAGTTCTTC.

The chain couples TRBV18 to TRBJ1-1; D unclear. V lost 6 bases, J lost 5 bases, and 16 bases lay in between. The CDR3 covers 14 residues. CDR1 is KGHSH, CDR2 LQKENI, per germline. The CDR3 is CASSRSTTRTEAFF. CDR3 nucleotides: TGTGCCAGCTCTCGATCGACTACCCGGACTGAAGCTTTCTTT.

V is TRBV20-1 and J is TRBJ2-1; 10 bases align to TRBD2. From germline, CDR1 is DFQATT and CDR2 SNEGSKA (reference sequence). The CDR3 extends over 14 amino acids. Trimming took 1 base from V and 15 from J; bases not matched to a gene: 12. Written as DNA, the CDR3 is TGCAGTGCTAGAGTGCCTGCTAGCGGGAGATATTCGTTCTTC. It specifies CSARVPASGRYSFF.

The chain is built from TRBV25-1 and TRBJ2-5; TRBD1 matches at 8 bases. The CDR3 is 15 amino acids. Germline values: CDR1 MGHDK, CDR2 SYGVNS. The V gene end was trimmed by 2 bases and the J gene end by 4 bases; junction bases not matched to a gene: 6. CDR3 protein: CASSEGRGLGETQYF. The CDR3 region has the DNA TGTGCCAGCAGTGAAGGCAGGGGGCTGGGAGAGACCCAGTACTTC.

This chain connects TRBV12-3 or TRBV12-4 to TRBJ2-2, with 10 bases aligning to TRBD2. J lost 0 bases, V lost 2 bases, and 9 bases had no gene match. CDR3 size: 19 residues. This CDR3 is CASSLRTSGRKANTGELFF. CDR3 DNA sequence: TGTGCCAGCAGTTTAAGGACTAGCGGAAGAAAAGCGAACACCGGGGAGCTGTTTTTT.

This clonotype has only a few counts. The V gene is TRBV5-1, the J gene TRBJ1-2; a weak D match, TRBD1 (6 bases). The ends were cut back, 1 base at V and 5 bases at J, with 15 bases in the middle. The CDR3 is 15 residues long. Germline CDR1 SGHRS, CDR2 YFSETQ. The chain's CDR3 is CASSLTGGVEYGYTF. CDR3 bases: TGCGCCAGCAGCTTGACGGGGGGCGTCGAATATGGCTACACCTTC.

This chain uses TRBV9 with TRBJ1-5; D perhaps matches TRBD1 (5 bases). This CDR3 region has 16 residues. Trimming took off 0 bases at V and 6 bases at J, with 16 bases between the two ends. Germline assignment: CDR1 SGDLS and CDR2 YYNGEE. CDR3 region: CASSVDIKGRGQPQHF. In DNA, the CDR3 is TGTGCCAGCAGCGTAGACATTAAGGGGAGGGGTCAGCCCCAGCATTTT.

V is TRBV4-1 and J is TRBJ2-1; TRBD2 matches 13 bases. This CDR3 is 20 amino acids long. Germline values: CDR1 MGHRA, CDR2 YSYEKL. V lost 0 bases, J lost 1 base, and 9 bases stayed unmatched. CDR3 DNA: TGCGCCAGCAGCCAAGATGGAAAACTAGCGGGGGGGCTTTCCTACAATGAGCAGTTCTTC. Translating gives CASSQDGKLAGGLSYNEQFF.

The gene calls are TRBV24-1 and TRBJ2-7; D gene uncertain. Germline lookup yields CDR1 KGHDR and CDR2 SFDVKD. The CDR3 totals 14 residues. The V and J ends lost 9 bases and 5 bases respectively, with 19 bases between them. CDR3 nucleotides: TGTGCCACCCTGAATACCCGACAAGTCCACGAGCAGTACTTC. Translation gives CATLNTRQVHEQYF.

On this clonotype: One end of the junction does not line up with germline, which may come from a read error. This CDR3 reads CAITPTGPNTEAFF. In DNA, the CDR3 is TGTGCCATCACCCCGACAGGCCCCAACACCGAAGCTTTCTTT. The V and J genes are TRBV10-3 and TRBJ1-1, with D perhaps TRBD1 (6 bases). The CDR3 runs 14 residues. Germline V lookup: CDR1 ENHRY, CDR2 SYGVKD.